This is a list of T cell receptor beta chains from one sample in a study of molecular identifiers for immune sequencing clone quantification. TCRdb independently ran MiXCR on the PCR reads; one entry per CDR3 protein. Found here are approximately 90,000 distinct CDR3 sequences, roughly 26% of them singletons; the top ten hold 0.94%. The sample comprised naive CD8+ T cells from blood, with Jurkat cell RNA spiked in. These receptor sequences come from a human donor in good health. Some libraries in this study had Jurkat cell RNA spiked in. The CDR3 runs from the conserved cysteine through the conserved F or W. Each record gives: CDR3 protein, J gene, V gene.

CDR3aa: CASSIGGLTGYNPEAFF
j_gene: TRBJ1-1
v_gene: TRBV5-1

CDR3aa: CASSRDRASMQETQCF
j_gene: TRBJ2-5
v_gene: TRBV4-3

CDR3aa: CSVGPARAYEQYF
j_gene: TRBJ2-7
v_gene: TRBV29-1

CDR3aa: CASSWGQGGEQYF
j_gene: TRBJ2-7
v_gene: TRBV5-4

CDR3aa: CASSQVTVSTDTQYF
j_gene: TRBJ2-3
v_gene: TRBV4-3

CDR3aa: CASSLVQDHSYTF
j_gene: TRBJ1-2
v_gene: TRBV7-9

CDR3aa: CASSWARQETQYF
j_gene: TRBJ2-5
v_gene: TRBV12-3/TRBV12-4

CDR3aa: CSARGRLSYNEQFF
j_gene: TRBJ2-1
v_gene: TRBV20-1

CDR3aa: CASSWTTSTDTQYF
j_gene: TRBJ2-3
v_gene: TRBV6-6

CDR3aa: CASSVGTSVTDTQYF
j_gene: TRBJ2-3
v_gene: TRBV9

CDR3aa: CASSWPSRDRETQYF
j_gene: TRBJ2-5
v_gene: TRBV28

CDR3aa: CASSQGGSEQFF
j_gene: TRBJ2-1
v_gene: TRBV4-1

CDR3aa: CSATKGRTTGELFF
j_gene: TRBJ2-2
v_gene: TRBV20-1

CDR3aa: CASSFSAFPGELFF
j_gene: TRBJ2-2
v_gene: TRBV27

CDR3aa: CASSLGPLTSPLHF
j_gene: TRBJ1-6
v_gene: TRBV7-6

CDR3aa: CASSSSPGQGPDTPYF
j_gene: TRBJ2-3
v_gene: TRBV11-2

CDR3aa: CASSQGASLDTQYF
j_gene: TRBJ2-3
v_gene: TRBV4-1

CDR3aa: CSARDRGREQYF
j_gene: TRBJ2-7
v_gene: TRBV20-1

CDR3aa: CAWRIGVGTEAFF
j_gene: TRBJ1-1
v_gene: TRBV30

CDR3aa: CATSPWTGAYEQYF
j_gene: TRBJ2-7
v_gene: TRBV15

CDR3aa: CASSQDSAGGREAFF
j_gene: TRBJ1-1
v_gene: TRBV4-3

CDR3aa: CASSEGGQFLSEAFF
j_gene: TRBJ1-1
v_gene: TRBV2

CDR3aa: CASRGLAGEDTQYF
j_gene: TRBJ2-3
v_gene: TRBV27

CDR3aa: CASTLAASGEAAGELFF
j_gene: TRBJ2-2
v_gene: TRBV5-8

CDR3aa: CASSLEGSGNTIYF
j_gene: TRBJ1-3
v_gene: TRBV5-1

CDR3aa: CATKYRGVTDTQYF
j_gene: TRBJ2-3
v_gene: TRBV15

CDR3aa: CATSGLTEAFF
j_gene: TRBJ1-1
v_gene: TRBV2

CDR3aa: CASSLGPDREYEETQYF
j_gene: TRBJ2-5
v_gene: TRBV7-2

CDR3aa: CASSLGTSIYEQYF
j_gene: TRBJ2-7
v_gene: TRBV5-4